This T cell receptor (beta chain) comes out of a study of blood T cell repertoires in COVID-19. Study information: COVID-19 samples, acute and convalescent, were from the United States, Italy and Spain. PBMCs, B-cell-depleted T cells, or T cells were the source of the cDNA or gDNA that made up the material.

CDR1 is SGHNT, CDR2 YENEEA, per germline. The CDR3 loop spans 16 amino acids. V was cut by 3 bases and J by 0 bases, with 12 bases left in between. Original processing methods: Amplification of reference gene primers was used by the study to estimate nucleated cell counts. Assay: immunoSEQ multiplex PCR; the TCRdb copy retains only in-frame clones and omits some. The V and J calls and clone size were taken over from that table, and D and trimming were inferred from the DNA. The table has around 81,000 clones, around nine tenths seen once. The clonotype comes from an older woman with acute or convalescent COVID-19. The chain is built from TRBV11-3 and TRBJ2-1; TRBD1 is a possible D gene (6 bases). Sequencing input: peripheral blood. The CDR3 protein is CASSFRDTDSYNEQFF. DNA for the CDR3: TGTGCCAGCAGCTTCCGGGACACAGACTCCTACAATGAGCAGTTCTTC. Full variable domain (rest looked up from reference TRBV11-3 and TRBJ2-1): EAGVVQSPRYKIIEKKQPVAFWCNPISGHNTLYWYLQNLGQGPELLIRYENEEAVDDSQLPKDRFSAERLKGVDSTLKIQPAELGDSAVYLCASSFRDTDSYNEQFFGPGTRLTVL.